This TCR beta chain came from a study of monozygotic twins with inflammatory bowel disease. Comment on this clonotype: Its antigen is still unknown.

General observations from the study: Extra variability in the repertoires of patients may have come from differing immunosuppressive treatments. Fewer shared clonotypes with others were found in IBD patients than in healthy twins, especially with disease activity. The authors found no support for a single strong IBD-associated signal or clonotype.

Germline lookup yields CDR1 MNHEY and CDR2 SVGEGT. The CDR3 has 15 residues. Both the TCRalpha cDNA and the TCRbeta cDNA were taken through two nested PCRs, lasting about 17 and 10 cycles. TCRdb processed the 5' RACE reads again and assigns one entry to each CDR3 protein, with no DNA. The sample has about 330,000 distinct CDR3 sequences, and its top ten clones hold around 2%. The chain couples TRBV6-2 or TRBV6-3 to TRBJ2-3; TCRdb proposes TRBD2, but this gene call is untestable without DNA. Material for sequencing was blood. The TCR comes from a human donor with ulcerative colitis or Crohn's disease, or a healthy co-twin of an affected twin (not recorded which). The CDR3 sequence: CASSPLAPSTDTQYF.